One TCR beta chain is described in this entry. Its recognized antigen is unknown. No base-level quality is on record; no much larger clone is a single base apart. The data were obtained in a study of early T cells in non-severe SARS-CoV-2 infection (dated by TCRdb to about 2021). About the investigation overall: Because TCR sequencing was done on bulk RNA from unsorted whole blood, the alpha and beta chains could not be paired. Results the study describes overall, beyond this receptor: VDJdb matching was skewed toward anti-spike CD8 responses and likely underestimated virus-specific expansions by missing private and CD4 specificities.

CDR1 and CDR2, looked up from the germline V gene (reference sequence), are SEHNR and FQNEAQ. Trimmed from V: 2 bases; trimmed from J: 4 bases; junction bases lacking a gene match: 4. Spanning cysteine to phenylalanine, the CDR3 consists of 15 amino acids. Only the CDR3 part of the read is kept: 45 bases, read in frame from the first base. The library was produced with 5' RACE. Sequencing was performed on a NextSeq 500. Unique molecular identifiers were attached to individual cDNA molecules in the TCR library protocol so that sequencing error and PCR bias could be corrected. Sequencing covered both TCR alpha and beta chains, and within each sample the abundances of alpha and beta sequences were tightly co-correlated. Per the original workflow: Decombinator V4 was used to annotate TCR sequences for V gene, J gene and CDR3. Expanded TCRs were defined as changing significantly between any two time points under a Poisson model with p below 0.0001. Abundances of TCRs were expressed as counts per million after normalisation to the total number of TCRs sequenced in each sample. TRAV1-2 paired with TRAJ12, TRAJ20 or TRAJ33 defined MAIT TCRs, while TRAV10 paired with TRAJ18 defined iNKT TCRs. A search of VDJdb, accessed on 1 November 2021, was run for TCRs annotated to CMV, EBV and SARS-CoV-2, with TCRs annotated for multiple antigens excluded. TCRdb reworked the public reads: Q25 trimming with fastp, MiXCR clone assembly, productive beta chains retained. Each CDR3 protein appears once, grouped with its most common genes and DNA. TCRdb's processing, not the study's, gives the V and J calls here. The table for this sample lists roughly 40,000 distinct CDR3 sequences; about 5.9% of them were counted only once. The ten top clones hold more than 7% of the sample.

This was a case-control study nested in a cohort of healthcare workers in London, UK, who had nasopharyngeal swab PCR tests and blood samples taken every week. Healthcare workers were enrolled in the week of the UK lockdown, from 23 to 31 March 2020, and were followed every week for up to 16 weeks. The receptor comes from an adult who was a healthcare worker with PCR-confirmed SARS-CoV-2 infection or an uninfected control (not recorded which). In this chain, TRBV7-9 is recombined with TRBJ2-2; TRBD1 fits 7 bases in the junction. The sequences come from whole blood, collected at baseline. The nucleotide sequence reads TGTGCCAGCAGCTTAAGGGGGCGAGGCACCGGGGAGCTGTTTTTT. Translated, it gives CASSLRGRGTGELFF.